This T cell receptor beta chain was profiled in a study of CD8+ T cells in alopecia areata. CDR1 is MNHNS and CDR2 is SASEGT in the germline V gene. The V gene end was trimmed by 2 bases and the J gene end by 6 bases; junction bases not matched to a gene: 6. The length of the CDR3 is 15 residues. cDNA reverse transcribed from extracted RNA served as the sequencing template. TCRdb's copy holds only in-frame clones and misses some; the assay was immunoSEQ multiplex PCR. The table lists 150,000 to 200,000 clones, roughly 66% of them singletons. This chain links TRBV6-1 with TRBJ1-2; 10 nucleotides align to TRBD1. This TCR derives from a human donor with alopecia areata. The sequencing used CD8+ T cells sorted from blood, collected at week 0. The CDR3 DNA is TGTGCCAGCAGTGAAAGCGGGACAGGGGTGAATGGCTACACCTTC. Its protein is CASSESGTGVNGYTF.